This entry is about one T cell receptor beta chain. The antigen this receptor binds is unknown. The input lacks base qualities; no much larger clone sits a single base away. There are 18 amino acids in the CDR3, from cysteine to phenylalanine inclusive. The read is trimmed to its CDR3 DNA, 54 bases read in frame from base 1. CDR1 SGHTA and CDR2 FQGNSA were looked up in the germline V gene. Trimming removed 10 bases from V and 4 bases from J; the gene matches leave 24 bases unexplained. Whole blood was collected in K2EDTA tubes by collaborating institutions according to the institutions' own protocols. For TCRbeta analysis, collaborators shipped samples in one of three forms: frozen whole blood, isolated PBMCs, or DNA extracted from either of those sample types. This record belongs to a study of blood T cell repertoires in COVID-19 (dated by TCRdb to 2020 to 2021). For the wider study: Collaborator samples came from the United States, Italy and Spain and covered acute and convalescent phases of COVID-19. The prospective study material was composed of cDNA or gDNA derived from T cells, B-cell-depleted T cells, or PBMCs. Deeply sampled blood TCRbeta repertoires from subjects exposed to, actively infected with, or recovered from COVID-19 were included in the dataset. A de-identified subject ID, COVID-19 status, age in years and sex were almost always included in the sample metadata. The repertoires were made available in a free public database intended to serve as a resource for research on the immune response to SARS-CoV-2. Where HLA class I and class II types were available, the types were taken from metadata supplied by the sample provider, not from assay-based typing. The samples were drawn from the first 160 participants of the ongoing ImmuneRACE study and from 1,254 subjects provided by 6 global collaborators.

The full study reports these points: Clinical and demographic metadata were provided uncurated, with the amount varying by source and participant.

TCRbeta CDR3 regions were amplified from genomic DNA using the immunoSEQ Assay, a bias-controlled multiplex PCR. Regarding the original processing steps: The number of nucleated cells in each sample was estimated from the amplification of reference gene primers within the assay. Sequence reads were collapsed and filtered to measure the absolute abundance of every unique TCRbeta CDR3 rearrangement. For each sample, productive Simpson clonality was calculated as the square root of Simpson's diversity index over productive rearrangements. TCRdb took over this immuneACCESS table, retaining in-frame rearrangements with V and J assigned. Such tables are incomplete; in checked studies, under half of the missing clones stem from an unresolved V gene, and the remainder is unexplained. V and J calls plus clone size are reproduced from that table; the DNA served to infer D and trimming. The sample table contains around 200,000 clones; only one count was recorded for 70% to 90% of them. Clones ranked in the top ten supply over 2.5% of the sample.

The specimen sequenced was peripheral blood. The sequence joins TRBV7-2 to TRBJ1-2, with 7 junctional bases fitting TRBD1. The source is a man between 60 and 70 years old with acute or convalescent COVID-19. In nucleotides, the sequence is TGTGCCAACCACATGATGGGGGGACAGCGCCATCGGGTCTATGGCTACACCTTC. Its translation reads: CANHMMGGQRHRVYGYTF.